The 2 T cell receptor beta chains below were found in one sample sequenced in a study of blood T cell repertoires in COVID-19 (dated by TCRdb to the early 2020s). The library came from the immunoSEQ multiplex PCR assay. The source is immuneACCESS, and TCRdb retained only in-frame sequences with V and J called. Part of the clones is not carried over; for the studies checked, unresolved V genes explain less than half of this, and the remainder is unexplained. The sample yields 200,000 to 250,000 clones; around 87% were counted once. Of the sample, 5.5% to 7.5% falls within the top ten clones. Source material: peripheral blood. These receptors all come from a man in his fifties or sixties who had recovered from COVID-19.

The chain recombines TRBV28 with TRBJ2-4; TRBD2 is a possible D gene (6 bases). Deletions cut 2 bases from V and 8 bases from J, with 19 bases between. The CDR3 runs 16 residues. The germline gives CDR1 MDHEN, CDR2 SYDVKM. In DNA, the CDR3 is TGTGCCAGCAGTTTAGTTAGCAAGGGAGGCCGGGACATTCAGTACTTC. Its protein is CASSLVSKGGRDIQYF. The entire variable domain, with the rest obtained from reference TRBV28 and TRBJ2-4, is as follows: DVKVTQSSRYLVKRTGEKVFLECVQDMDHENMFWYRQDPGLGLRLIYFSYDVKMKEKGDIPEGYSVSREKKERFSLILESASTNQTSMYLCASSLVSKGGRDIQYFGAGTRLSVL.

The gene calls are TRBV3-1 (or the pseudogene TRBV3-2) and TRBJ2-7, with D tentatively TRBD1 (5 bases). Germline CDR1 and CDR2: LGHDT and YNNKEL (reference sequence). V was pared by 4 bases and J by 2 bases, with 15 bases between. The CDR3 consists of 15 residues. CDR3 loop: CASSPSITGPYEQYF. The CDR3 DNA is TGTGCCAGCAGCCCGTCCATCACAGGCCCCTACGAGCAGTACTTC.